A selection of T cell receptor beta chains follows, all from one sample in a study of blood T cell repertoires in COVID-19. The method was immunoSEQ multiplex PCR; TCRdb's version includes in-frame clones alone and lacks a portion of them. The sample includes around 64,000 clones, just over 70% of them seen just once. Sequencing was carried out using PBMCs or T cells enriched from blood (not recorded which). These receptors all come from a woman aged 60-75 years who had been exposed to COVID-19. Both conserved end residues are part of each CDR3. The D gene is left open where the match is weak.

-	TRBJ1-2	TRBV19	CASSIQVNYGYTF
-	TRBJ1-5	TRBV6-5	CASSRGGEGQPQHF
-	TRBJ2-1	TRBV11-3	CASSSGRGDEQFF
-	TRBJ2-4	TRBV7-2	CASSLGAGRNIQYF
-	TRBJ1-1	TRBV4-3	CASSQVSGNTEAFF
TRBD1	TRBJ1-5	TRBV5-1	CASSLSGGPQPQHF
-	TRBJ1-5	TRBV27	CASSTAINQPQHF
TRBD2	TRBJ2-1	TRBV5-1	CASSLGLAPRLGEQFF
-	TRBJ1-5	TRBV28	CASSLGPGGNQPQHF
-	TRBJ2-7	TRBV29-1	CSAGGSGAYEQYF
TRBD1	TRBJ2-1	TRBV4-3	CASSPPDRGRRSSEYNEQFF
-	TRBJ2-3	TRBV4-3	CASSQIPGDTQYF
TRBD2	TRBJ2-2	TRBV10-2	CASSVAGDTGELFF
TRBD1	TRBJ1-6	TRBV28	CASRAPRTGGDSPLHF
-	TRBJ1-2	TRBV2	CASRSTGMSNYGYTF
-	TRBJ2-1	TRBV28	CASSPAGLDDDEQFF
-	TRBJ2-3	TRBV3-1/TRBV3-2	CASSPGSTDTQYF
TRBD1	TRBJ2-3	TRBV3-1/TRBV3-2	CASSQSGTGVTDTQYF
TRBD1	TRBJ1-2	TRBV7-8	CASSPRDSAGYTF
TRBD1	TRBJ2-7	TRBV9	CASSVVNRGNEQYF
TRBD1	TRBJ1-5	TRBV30	CASSRDRGPYSNQPQHF
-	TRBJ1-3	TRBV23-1	CASHRVPSGNTIYF
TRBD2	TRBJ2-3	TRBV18	CASSPWASGDDTQYF
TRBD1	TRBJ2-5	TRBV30	CAWTRPGQGIPLTQETQYF
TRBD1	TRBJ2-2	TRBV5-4	CASSQSGTGLGELFF
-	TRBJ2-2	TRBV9	CASSVDAGRTGELFF
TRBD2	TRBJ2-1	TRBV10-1	CASVGTSGSNEQFF
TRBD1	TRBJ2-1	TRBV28	CASRTGGYGEEQFF
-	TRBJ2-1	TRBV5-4	CASSNLGAPYNEQFF
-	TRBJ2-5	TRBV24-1	CATSEARRETQYF
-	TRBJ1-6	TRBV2	CASSVRGSSYNSPLHF
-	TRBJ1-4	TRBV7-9	CASSPQGTNEKLFF
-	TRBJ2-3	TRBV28	CASSRSQRSTDTQYF
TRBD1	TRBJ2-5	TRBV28	CASTPGGTGGQETQYF
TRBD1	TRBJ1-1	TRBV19	CASSIDRSRTGEAFF
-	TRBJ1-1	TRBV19	CASTSTGRWDTEAFF
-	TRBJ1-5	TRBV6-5	CASSPGQKPQHF
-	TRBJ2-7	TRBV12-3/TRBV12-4	CASSFGGYEQYF
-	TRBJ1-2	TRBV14	CASSSLGPSDYGYTF
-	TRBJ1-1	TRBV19	CASSARGSPEAFF
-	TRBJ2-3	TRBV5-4	CASSFRGGADTQYF
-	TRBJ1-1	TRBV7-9	CASSWARPTGNTEAFF
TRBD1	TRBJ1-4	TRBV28	CASSLSGQGEQKLFF
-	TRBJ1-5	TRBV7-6	CASSLAIDQPQHF
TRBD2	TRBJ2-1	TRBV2	CASSEVLAGGLNEQFF
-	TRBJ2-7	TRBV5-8	CASRRNRVEQYF
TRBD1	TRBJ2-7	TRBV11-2	CASSSRTGFSYEQYF
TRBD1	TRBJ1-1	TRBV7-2	CASSLRPGGSSTEAFF
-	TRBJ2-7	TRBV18	CASSPPGRVTSGGLEQYF
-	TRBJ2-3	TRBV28	CASSLPLTVSSTDTQYF
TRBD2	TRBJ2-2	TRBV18	CASSPLRSGTSNRELFF
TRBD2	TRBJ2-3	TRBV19	CASSLRAGAVTDTQYF
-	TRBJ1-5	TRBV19	CASSIESGNQPQHF